This section outlines one TCR beta chain sequence together with its context. What it recognizes is unknown. This record belongs to a study of cytotoxic CD8 clonotypes in ibrutinib-treated CLL. For the study at large: Patient counts were about 12 relapsed/refractory, more than 14 treatment-naive and about 18 IGHV unmutated.

V gave up 6 bases and J gave up 3 bases; unmatched junction bases: 6. Germline lookup yields CDR1 MDHEN and CDR2 SYDVKM. This CDR3 contains 15 residues. Study-wide results and limits: Pretreatment clonality was elevated relative to age-matched healthy donors and paralleled circulating CD8+ T-cell counts.

Sequencing was performed with immunoSEQ multiplex PCR; in TCRdb, only in-frame clones are kept and a portion is missing. The sample yields roughly 200,000 clones, 70% to 75% seen once. The chain recombines TRBV28 with TRBJ2-7, with 12 bases aligning to TRBD2. The sequenced sample was PBMCs, obtained after 12 months of ibrutinib treatment. The sequence derives from a human donor with chronic lymphocytic leukemia. The CDR3 sequence: CASSPGLAGIYEQYF. CDR3 in DNA: TGTGCCAGCAGCCCGGGACTAGCGGGTATCTACGAGCAGTACTTC.